These 31 T cell receptor beta chains came from one sample sequenced in a study of identical twins' blood T cells. TCRdb redid the calling of the 5' RACE reads with MiXCR, one entry per CDR3 protein. The sample yields hundreds of thousands of distinct CDR3 sequences, 28% seen once. The specimen was PBMCs. These receptor sequences come from a woman aged 18-49 years in good health.

A few counts support this clonotype. V gene TRBV20-1 combines with J gene TRBJ2-3, with D hard to call. Trimming shortened V by 4 bases and J by 5 bases, and 4 bases separated the two germline ends. From germline, CDR1 is DFQATT and CDR2 SNEGSKA (reference sequence). CDR3 length: 10 residues. CDR3 DNA: TGCAGTGCTATTCTAGATACGCAGTATTTT. Protein product: CSAILDTQYF.

The chain joins TRBV19 to TRBJ1-5; a possible D gene is TRBD1 (6 bases). The CDR3 runs to 17 residues. From germline, CDR1 is LNHDA and CDR2 SQIVND (reference sequence). The germline V and J ends were trimmed by 7 bases and 0 bases, with 19 bases remaining between them. The DNA of the CDR3 is TGTGCCAGTAAAATCAGGGGCAAGGACCTTAGCAATCAGCCCCAGCATTTT. As protein: CASKIRGKDLSNQPQHF.

The J gene is TRBJ1-1, the V gene TRBV5-1, with D possibly being TRBD1 (5 bases). The germline CDR1 and CDR2 sequences are SGHRS and YFSETQ. Trimming pared 3 bases from V and 7 bases from J, leaving 10 bases between. CDR3 length equals 12 residues. The CDR3 DNA is TGCGCCAGCAGCTCAGCAGGGATTGAAGCTTTCTTT. Its translation: CASSSAGIEAFF.

This clonotype was recorded only once. The chain has TRBV20-1 and TRBJ2-1; 13 bases are shared with TRBD2. The CDR3 contains 15 residues. After removal of 3 bases from V and 9 bases from J, the junction contained 8 bases not matched to a gene. From germline, CDR1 is DFQATT and CDR2 SNEGSKA (reference sequence). The CDR3 DNA reads as TGCAGTGCTAGCTTGGGGACTAGCGGGAAGAGTGAGCAGTTCTTC. Encoded protein: CSASLGTSGKSEQFF.

A remark on this clonotype: A much larger clone lies one base from this, so it may be a read error. The V and J genes are TRBV20-1 and TRBJ2-7; D is possibly TRBD1 or TRBD2 (5 bases each). This CDR3 contains 16 residues. The germline V gene encodes CDR1 DFQATT and CDR2 SNEGSKA (reference sequence). CDR3 coding DNA: TGCAGTGTTCAAAAAGTTGGGACCTCGACCCCCTACGAGCAGTGCTTC. The encoded protein is CSVQKVGTSTPYEQCF.

The chain uses TRBV30 and TRBJ2-5, with D hard to call. Germline V gives CDR1 GTSNPN, CDR2 SVGIG (reference sequence). The CDR3 runs 14 residues. Trimming pared 0 bases from V and 5 bases from J, leaving 13 bases between. CDR3 nucleotide sequence: TGTGCCTGGAGTGTACTCCGAACCACGGAGACCCAGTACTTC. This translates into CAWSVLRTTETQYF. The entire variable domain, with the rest obtained from reference TRBV30 and TRBJ2-5, is as follows: SQTIHQWPATLVQPVGSPLSLECTVEGTSNPNLYWYRQAAGRGLQLLFYSVGIGQISSEVPQNLSASRPQDRQFILSSKKLLLSDSGFYLCAWSVLRTTETQYFGPGTRLLVL.

V is TRBV29-1 and J is TRBJ1-1; D is perhaps TRBD1 (6 bases). Germline V gives CDR1 SQVTM, CDR2 ANQGSEA. The CDR3 length is 13 residues. Deletions cut 5 bases from V and 4 bases from J, with 14 bases between. DNA for the CDR3: TGCAGCGTTTCACAGGGAAGAGGCACTGAAGCTTTCTTT. Protein product: CSVSQGRGTEAFF. Full variable domain (remainder filled in from reference TRBV29-1 and TRBJ1-1): SAVISQKPSRDICQRGTSLTIQCQVDSQVTMMFWYRQQPGQSLTLIATANQGSEATYESGFVIDKFPISRPNLTFSTLTVSNMSPEDSSIYLCSVSQGRGTEAFFGQGTRLTVV.

This clonotype was observed a handful of times. This CDR3 is CASSLTGGSSTDTQYF. CDR3 nucleotide sequence: TGTGCCAGCAGTCTTACCGGGGGGTCTAGCACAGATACGCAGTATTTT. The gene calls are TRBV6-5 and TRBJ2-3, with 7 nucleotides matching TRBD2. Germline CDR1 reads MNHEY; CDR2 reads SVGAGI. CDR3 length: 16 amino acids. V gave up 5 bases and J gave up 0 bases; unmatched junction bases: 8.

This clonotype was found a few times. The chain employs TRBV6-5 and TRBJ1-1; 7 bases are shared with TRBD1. The V gene end was trimmed by 6 bases and the J gene end by 3 bases; junction bases not matched to a gene: 7. Germline CDR1 MNHEY, CDR2 SVGAGI. CDR3 size: 14 residues. CDR3 amino acids: CASSRGQDHTEAFF. The CDR3, as DNA: TGTGCCAGCAGCCGCGGACAGGACCACACTGAAGCTTTCTTT.

The sample holds a few counts of this clonotype. The chain is built from TRBV7-9 and TRBJ1-2, with D unclear. The CDR3 runs 14 residues. CDR1 and CDR2 (germline): SEHNR, FQNEAQ (reference sequence). V was clipped by 1 base and J by 8 bases, with 14 bases between them. CDR3 loop: CASSLGIGLSGYTF. For the CDR3, the DNA is TGTGCCAGCAGCTTAGGTATCGGATTAAGCGGCTACACCTTC.

About this clonotype: This could be a read error, since a much larger clone is one nucleotide away. The chain carries TRBV28 and TRBJ1-4, with TRBD1 as a possible D gene (5 bases). The CDR3 runs 14 residues. CDR1 and CDR2 from the germline V gene are MDHEN and SYDVKM. CDR3 sequence reads: CDSSFWGRQEKLFF. In nucleotides, the CDR3 is TGTGACAGCAGTTTCTGGGGCCGTCAGGAAAAACTGTTTTTT.

This chain joins TRBV27 and TRBJ2-1; TRBD2 aligns across 7 bases. The ends lost 5 bases at V and 5 bases at J; junction bases unmatched: 9. Germline V CDR1 and CDR2: MNHEY, SMNVEV (reference sequence). The CDR3 consists of 15 residues. CDR3 nucleotide sequence: TGTGCCAGCAGTCACAATGGGAGGGCCGACAATGAGCAGTTCTTC. This gives the protein CASSHNGRADNEQFF.

This clonotype was found a few times. This chain links TRBV5-1 with TRBJ2-3; a weak D match, TRBD2 (6 bases). The CDR3 is made up of 15 amino acids. The ends were cut back, 4 bases at V and 2 bases at J, with 14 bases in the middle. The V gene's germline CDR1 is SGHRS and CDR2 YFSETQ. Here the CDR3 DNA reads TGCGCCAGCAGCCTCGGACTACGTAACACAGATACGCAGTATTTT. Translation: CASSLGLRNTDTQYF.

Points on this clonotype: A much larger clone lies one base from this, so it may be a read error. This chain joins TRBV12-3 or TRBV12-4 and TRBJ1-3, with D maybe TRBD1 (6 bases). The CDR3 has 14 amino acids. Trimming pared 5 bases from V and 2 bases from J, leaving 10 bases between. The CDR3 is CASSLRQAGNTIYF. The CDR3 DNA is TGTGCCAGCAGTCTGCGACAGGCTGGAAACACCATATATTTT.

The genes are TRBV5-1 and TRBJ2-1; D uncertain. The CDR3 loop spans 11 amino acids. Germline-derived CDR1 and CDR2 are SGHRS and YFSETQ. The ends were cut back, 5 bases at V and 6 bases at J, with 6 bases in the middle. CDR3 in amino acids: CASRESNEQFF. Written as DNA, the CDR3 is TGCGCCAGCAGGGAGAGCAATGAGCAGTTCTTC. Full variable domain (remainder filled in from reference TRBV5-1 and TRBJ2-1): KAGVTQTPRYLIKTRGQQVTLSCSPISGHRSVSWYQQTPGQGLQFLFEYFSETQRNKGNFPGRFSGRQFSNSRSEMNVSTLELGDSALYLCASRESNEQFFGPGTRLTVL.

This clonotype was seen a few times. V usage is TRBV20-1 and J usage is TRBJ1-5; no definite D call. V lost 0 bases and J lost 4, with 10 bases in between. The CDR3 contains 14 residues. CDR1 is DFQATT, CDR2 SNEGSKA, per germline (reference sequence). CDR3 sequence reads: CSAREGRINQPQHF. As DNA, the CDR3 is TGCAGTGCTAGAGAGGGCCGGATTAATCAGCCCCAGCATTTT.

This clonotype was seen more than once but under ten times. This chain uses TRBV5-1 with TRBJ2-1; D is perhaps TRBD2 (7 bases). Looked up from germline, CDR1 is SGHRS and CDR2 is YFSETQ. V was trimmed by 2 bases and J by 8 bases, leaving 17 bases between them. CDR3 length: 15 residues. CDR3 region: CASSLGGGTGDEQFF. The DNA for the CDR3 is TGCGCCAGCAGCTTAGGGGGGGGGACTGGCGATGAGCAGTTCTTC.

The genes are TRBV29-1 and TRBJ1-2; 7 positions match TRBD1. V shed 6 bases, J shed 4 bases, and the junction held 8 bases outside the gene matches. CDR1 is SQVTM and CDR2 is ANQGSEA in the germline V gene. This CDR3 contains 13 residues. The CDR3 sequence is CSVGRQGPYGYTF. The CDR3 bases are TGCAGCGTCGGAAGACAGGGCCCCTATGGCTACACCTTC.

This clonotype was found many times. This chain connects TRBV15 to TRBJ1-1; D is undetermined. Germline CDR1 and CDR2: LNHNV and YYDKDF (reference sequence). Between the trimmed V and J ends, which lost 0 bases and 0 bases, there was a span of 5 bases. The length of the CDR3 is 14 residues. As DNA, the CDR3 is TGTGCCACCAGCAGAGATGTCATGAACACTGAAGCTTTCTTT. Its protein product is CATSRDVMNTEAFF.

This clonotype was picked up a small number of times. This chain joins TRBV11-2 and TRBJ2-2, with 7 positions matching TRBD1. Germline lookup yields CDR1 SGHAT and CDR2 FQNNGV. V shed 5 bases and J 6 bases; nucleotides not matched to a gene: 12. There are 16 residues in the CDR3. CDR3 DNA: TGTGCCAGCAGCCTACAGGACAGGAAATTTCCCGGGGAGCTGTTTTTT. Protein: CASSLQDRKFPGELFF.

This clonotype was recorded once. The chain joins TRBV7-9 to TRBJ1-1; 7 bases are shared with TRBD1. Germline V gives CDR1 SEHNR, CDR2 FQNEAQ (reference sequence). The CDR3 is made up of 13 amino acids. The V segment lost 8 bases and the J segment 1 base; nucleotides outside the gene matches: 4. The DNA of the CDR3 is TGTGCCAGCGAACAGGGGCCGAACACTGAAGCTTTCTTT. Its translation is CASEQGPNTEAFF.

The chain has TRBV7-2 and TRBJ2-1, with 11 positions matching TRBD2. This CDR3 has 18 amino acids. The trim removed 1 base at V and 0 bases at J, leaving 5 bases unmatched. Germline-derived CDR1 and CDR2 are SGHTA and FQGNSA. Here the CDR3 DNA reads TGTGCCAGCAGCTTAGAGGGTAGCGGGGGGGTCTCCTACAATGAGCAGTTCTTC. It codes for CASSLEGSGGVSYNEQFF.

This clonotype was seen ten or more times. This chain links TRBV6-6 with TRBJ1-6; unclear D gene. Germline loops: CDR1 MNHNY, CDR2 SVGAGI (reference sequence). The CDR3 totals 13 residues. V dropped 6 bases and J dropped 7 bases, with 10 bases sitting between them. The CDR3 DNA reads TGTGCCAGCAGCCCTACCCCAAATTCACCCCTCCACTTT. Protein product: CASSPTPNSPLHF.

This clonotype was recorded a few times. The V and J genes are TRBV19 and TRBJ1-1; D not resolved. V lost 4 bases and J lost 3, with 12 bases in between. Per the germline V gene, CDR1 is LNHDA and CDR2 is SQIVND (reference sequence). This CDR3 is built from 14 residues. The CDR3 here is CASSNFRADTEAFF. CDR3 coding DNA: TGTGCCAGTAGTAACTTTCGGGCGGACACTGAAGCTTTCTTT. The whole variable domain, remainder taken from reference TRBV19 and TRBJ1-1, is DGGITQSPKYLFRKEGQNVTLSCEQNLNHDAMYWYRQDPGQGLRLIYYSQIVNDFQKGDIAEGYSVSREKKESFPLTVTSAQKNPTAFYLCASSNFRADTEAFFGQGTRLTVV.

The CDR3 loop reads CSVVGDGVYQETQYF. DNA for the CDR3: TGCAGCGTTGTAGGGGACGGAGTTTACCAAGAGACCCAGTACTTC. The chain couples TRBV29-1 to TRBJ2-5, with D perhaps TRBD1 or TRBD2 (5 bases each). This CDR3 is 15 amino acids long. With 4 bases removed from V and 0 bases from J, the gap between germline ends came to 15 bases. Germline CDR1 and CDR2: SQVTM and ANQGSEA.

This clonotype appeared once. V and J are TRBV19 and TRBJ1-1; 7 bases fit TRBD1. V lost 4 bases to trimming and J lost 2 bases; unmatched junction nucleotides: 10. Germline lookup yields CDR1 LNHDA and CDR2 SQIVND (reference sequence). The CDR3 contains 16 residues. The CDR3, as DNA: TGTGCCAGTAGTAGCCGGACAGGCGTTGGAAACACTGAAGCTTTCTTT. It codes for CASSSRTGVGNTEAFF.

There are a few counts of this clonotype. The V and J genes are TRBV27 and TRBJ2-3; tentatively, D is TRBD1 (6 bases). The germline CDR1 and CDR2 sequences are MNHEY and SMNVEV (reference sequence). The CDR3 has 13 amino acids. Trimming shortened V by 11 bases and J by 0 bases, and 12 bases separated the two germline ends. CDR3 nucleotide sequence: TGTGCCGTACAGGGTTCTAGCACAGATACGCAGTATTTT. It codes for CAVQGSSTDTQYF.

The rearrangement uses TRBV27 and TRBJ2-3, with D possibly TRBD1 on 6 matching bases. CDR1 is MNHEY, CDR2 SMNVEV, per germline (reference sequence). Trimming took 3 bases from V and 3 from J, leaving 10 bases between them. This CDR3 has 14 amino acids. The CDR3: CASSFVGATDTQYF. DNA of the CDR3: TGTGCCAGCAGTTTTGTGGGGGCGACAGATACGCAGTATTTT.

V is TRBV20-1 and J is TRBJ2-3, with 12 bases fitting TRBD2. Germline V gene sequence: CDR1 DFQATT, CDR2 SNEGSKA (reference sequence). The V and J ends lost 3 bases and 4 bases, in that order; junction bases with no gene match: 5. There are 15 residues in the CDR3. The DNA for the CDR3 is TGCAGTGCTAGGGCTAGCGGGGGGGCCCCAGATACGCAGTATTTT. It translates to CSARASGGAPDTQYF.

With respect to this clonotype: Relative to the germline gene, one junction end is altered; a read error may explain this. This rearrangement joins TRBV29-1 to TRBJ1-2, with 8 bases identical to TRBD1. In germline, CDR1 is SQVTM, CDR2 ANQGSEA. This CDR3 has 15 residues. The CDR3 here is CSVLTDQGAIYGHTF. Written as DNA, the CDR3 is TGCAGCGTCCTGACCGACCAGGGGGCTATCTATGGCCACACCTTC.

The chain couples TRBV10-3 to TRBJ2-7, with D tentatively TRBD2 (6 bases). The CDR3 consists of 13 residues. V was cut by 6 bases and J by 2 bases, with 11 bases left in between. Per the germline V gene, CDR1 is ENHRY and CDR2 is SYGVKD. The CDR3 nucleotides are TGTGCCATCAGACCTCGGGAGCCCTACGAGCAGTACTTC. It encodes CAIRPREPYEQYF.